The clone carrying this T cell receptor (beta chain) was recorded once. The data were obtained in a study of blood T cell repertoires in COVID-19. Background on the study: Acute and convalescent COVID-19 specimens originated in the United States, Italy and Spain. T cells, B-cell-depleted T cells, or PBMCs provided the cDNA or gDNA that served as material.

The J segment lost 14 bases and the V segment lost 4 bases, leaving 18 bases of the junction unmatched. The germline gives CDR1 SGHDT, CDR2 YYEEEE. The length of the CDR3 is 15 residues. Authors' data handling: Using reference gene primer amplification, nucleated cell counts were estimated. Generated by immunoSEQ multiplex PCR, the TCRdb table keeps only in-frame clones and is missing some. V, J and clone size are taken as reported in that table, and D and trimming were inferred from the DNA itself. The sample yields a few hundred thousand clones, less than 85% seen once. The receptor's source is a woman younger than 35 with acute or convalescent COVID-19. What was sequenced was peripheral blood. This chain joins TRBV5-6 and TRBJ2-3; TRBD2 matches 8 bases. CDR3 sequence reads: CASSLPGTRALSPYF. DNA for the CDR3: TGTGCCAGCAGCCTTCCCGGGACTAGGGCCCTTAGTCCGTATTTT.